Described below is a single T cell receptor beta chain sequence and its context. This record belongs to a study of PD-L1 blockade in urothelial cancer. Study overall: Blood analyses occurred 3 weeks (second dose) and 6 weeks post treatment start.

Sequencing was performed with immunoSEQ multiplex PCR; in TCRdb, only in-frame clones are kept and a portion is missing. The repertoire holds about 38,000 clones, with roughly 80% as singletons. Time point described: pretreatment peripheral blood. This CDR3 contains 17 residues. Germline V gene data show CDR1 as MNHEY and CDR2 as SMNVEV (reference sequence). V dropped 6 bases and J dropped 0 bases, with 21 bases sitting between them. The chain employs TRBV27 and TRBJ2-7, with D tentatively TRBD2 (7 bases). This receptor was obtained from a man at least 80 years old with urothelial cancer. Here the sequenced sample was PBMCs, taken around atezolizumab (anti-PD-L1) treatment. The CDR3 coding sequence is TGTGCCAGCAGCCGCAACGACCGGGGGGCCTTCTCCTACGAGCAGTACTTC. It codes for CASSRNDRGAFSYEQYF.